This record looks at one TCR beta chain sequence and its context. This CDR3 contains 14 residues. Germline CDR1 reads LNHDA; CDR2 reads SQIVND (reference sequence). V gave up 5 bases and J gave up 5 bases; unmatched junction bases: 4. This record comes from a study of blood T cell repertoires in COVID-19. Assay: immunoSEQ multiplex PCR; the TCRdb copy retains only in-frame clones and omits some. The table lists around 30,000 clones, 85% to 90% of them singletons, with roughly an eighth in the top ten. The J gene is TRBJ2-2, the V gene TRBV19, with 8 bases that match TRBD2. The clonotype was recovered from a man in his sixties or seventies with active COVID-19. What was sequenced was peripheral blood. CDR3 amino acids: CASSSSGSTGELFF. DNA of the CDR3: TGTGCCAGTAGTTCAAGCGGGAGTACCGGGGAGCTGTTTTTT. The variable domain in full, with the rest retrieved from reference TRBV19 and TRBJ2-2, is DGGITQSPKYLFRKEGQNVTLSCEQNLNHDAMYWYRQDPGQGLRLIYYSQIVNDFQKGDIAEGYSVSREKKESFPLTVTSAQKNPTAFYLCASSSSGSTGELFFGEGSRLTVL.